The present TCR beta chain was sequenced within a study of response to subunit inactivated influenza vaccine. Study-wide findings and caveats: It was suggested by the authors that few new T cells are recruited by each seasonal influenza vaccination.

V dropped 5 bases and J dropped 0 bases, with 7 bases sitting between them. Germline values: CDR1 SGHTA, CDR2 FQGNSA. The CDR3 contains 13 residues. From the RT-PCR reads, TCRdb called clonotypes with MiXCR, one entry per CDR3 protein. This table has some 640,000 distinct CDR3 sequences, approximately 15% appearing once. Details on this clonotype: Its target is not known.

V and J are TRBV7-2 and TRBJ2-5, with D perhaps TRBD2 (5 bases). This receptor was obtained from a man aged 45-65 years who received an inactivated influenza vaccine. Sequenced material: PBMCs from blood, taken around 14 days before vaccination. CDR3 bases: TGTGCCAGCAGCGCCGGGAACCAAGAGACCCAGTACTTC. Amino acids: CASSAGNQETQYF. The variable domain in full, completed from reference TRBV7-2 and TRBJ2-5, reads GAGVSQSPSNKVTEKGKDVELRCDPISGHTALYWYRQSLGQGLEFLIYFQGNSAPDKSGLPSDRFSAERTGGSVSTLTIQRTQQEDSAVYLCASSAGNQETQYFGPGTRLLVL.